Below, 28 T cell receptor beta chains from the same sample are listed, as sequenced in a study of regulatory T cells in long-lasting Graves disease. Time point: newly diagnosed GD, antithyroid drugs for less than 3 months. Making the TCR library involved RNA that had been extracted from PBMCs. Arm-PCR with iRepertoire HTBI primers amplified the CDR3 regions for these TCR beta libraries. TCRdb independently ran MiXCR on the multiplex PCR reads; one entry per CDR3 protein. The sample yields 540,000 or so distinct CDR3 sequences, around an eighth seen once. These data were also reused for a study on T cells in Graves' hyperthyroidism and ophthalmopathy.

The specimen was peripheral blood mononuclear cells (PBMCs), collected at new diagnosis, from a patient treated with antithyroid drugs. These TCRs come from a man aged 25 to 45 with Graves disease.

The chain is built from TRBV5-4 and TRBJ2-1, with 11 nucleotides matching TRBD2. Trimming cost V 5 bases and J 9 bases; bases outside gene matches: 10. The CDR3 has 15 residues. Germline CDR1 SGHNT, CDR2 YYREEE (reference sequence). The CDR3 region has the DNA TGTGCCAGCAGTGTGGTAGCGGGAGGGCCCAGTGAGCAGTTCTTC. The encoded protein is CASSVVAGGPSEQFF.

This clonotype appeared many times. The chain combines TRBV19 with TRBJ1-5, with 9 bases identical to TRBD1. V gave up 7 bases and J gave up 3 bases; unmatched junction bases: 7. This CDR3 has 15 residues. Germline assignment: CDR1 LNHDA and CDR2 SQIVND (reference sequence). This chain's CDR3 is CASKLGTGPNQPQHF. The CDR3 DNA is TGTGCCAGTAAATTAGGGACAGGGCCCAATCAGCCCCAGCATTTT. Together with reference TRBV19 and TRBJ1-5, the CDR3 gives the full variable domain: DGGITQSPKYLFRKEGQNVTLSCEQNLNHDAMYWYRQDPGQGLRLIYYSQIVNDFQKGDIAEGYSVSREKKESFPLTVTSAQKNPTAFYLCASKLGTGPNQPQHFGDGTRLSIL.

This clonotype was seen ten or more times. The chain links TRBV18 to TRBJ2-5, with a tentative D call TRBD2 (5 bases). V was shortened by 3 bases and J by 5 bases, with 10 bases between the two germline ends. CDR1 and CDR2 from the germline V gene are KGHSH and LQKENI. This CDR3 spans 13 amino acids. CDR3 amino acids: CASSPTGSETQYF. Here the CDR3 DNA reads TGTGCCAGCTCACCGACGGGGTCGGAGACCCAGTACTTC.

In this sample, this clonotype turned up a few times. The chain joins TRBV3-1 to TRBJ2-5, with 8 bases fitting TRBD1. Losses at the gene ends were 4 bases for V and 5 bases for J; bases not matched to a gene: 12. CDR1 and CDR2 (germline): LGHDT, YNNKEL (reference sequence). The CDR3 runs to 16 residues. For the CDR3, the DNA is TGTGCCAGCAGCCCGCACTGGACAGGGTTAGGGGAGACCCAGTACTTC. Its protein product is CASSPHWTGLGETQYF.

There are a few counts of this clonotype. The V and J genes are TRBV4-1 and TRBJ1-5; the D is unclear. The V gene lost 1 base and the J gene lost 4 bases, with 14 bases spanning the gap. From germline, CDR1 is MGHRA and CDR2 YSYEKL. The CDR3 contains 16 residues. The CDR3 loop is CASSQGEWHANQPQHF. CDR3 DNA: TGCGCCAGCAGCCAAGGAGAGTGGCATGCTAATCAGCCCCAGCATTTT.

This clonotype was counted ten times or more. One end of the junction fails to match germline, which may point to a read error. The chain uses TRBV11-1 and TRBJ2-1; D is unclear. The CDR3 length is 15 residues. The germline gives CDR1 SGHAT, CDR2 FQDESV (reference sequence). The DNA for the CDR3 is TGTGCCAGCAGCTTAGCCCCAGACGGCTACAATGAGCAGCTCTTC. Translated, it gives CASSLAPDGYNEQLF.

The sample holds many counts of this clonotype. V is TRBV7-9 and J is TRBJ2-3; D unresolved. V was pared by 8 bases and J by 2 bases, with 5 bases between. The CDR3 covers 11 residues. CDR1 is SEHNR, CDR2 FQNEAQ, per germline (reference sequence). In nucleotides, the CDR3 is TGTGCCAGCTTAGACACAGATACGCAGTATTTT. It is translated as CASLDTDTQYF.

This clonotype was picked up many times. The rearrangement joins TRBV6-1 to TRBJ2-5; no definite D call. The V and J ends lost 6 bases and 5 bases respectively, with 16 bases between them. The CDR3 length is 14 residues. Germline V gives CDR1 MNHNS, CDR2 SASEGT. The CDR3 nucleotides are TGTGCCAGCAGGTTAGATGGACGGCGGGAGACCCAGTACTTC. This codes for CASRLDGRRETQYF.

Details on this clonotype: A far larger clone is a single base away, which makes a read error likely. The CDR3 spells CTSSLAWGSATSGRRGEQFF. The CDR3, as DNA: TGTACCAGCAGTTTAGCGTGGGGGAGTGCGACTAGCGGGAGAAGGGGTGAGCAGTTCTTC. The V and J genes are TRBV12-3 or TRBV12-4 and TRBJ2-5; 12 bases line up with TRBD2. The DNA matches TRBJ2-1 better at its end, which makes the J call doubtful. The CDR3 is made up of 20 amino acids.

This clonotype was seen at least ten times. The chain recombines TRBV12-3 or TRBV12-4 with TRBJ2-2; no reliable D call. The germline V and J ends were trimmed by 7 bases and 7 bases, with 10 bases remaining between them. The length of the CDR3 is 12 residues. The CDR3: CASTSVYGELFF. For the CDR3, the DNA is TGTGCCAGCACCTCGGTATACGGGGAGCTGTTTTTT.

This clonotype was seen many times. This sequence joins TRBV29-1 and TRBJ1-1; D is undetermined. This CDR3 spans 11 amino acids. V lost 7 bases to trimming and J lost 4 bases, with 10 bases between them. Germline CDR1 reads SQVTM; CDR2 reads ANQGSEA. In DNA, the CDR3 is TGCAGCGCCCGGGAGGGCACTGAAGCTTTCTTT. It yields the protein CSAREGTEAFF. Together with reference TRBV29-1 and TRBJ1-1, the CDR3 gives the full variable domain: SAVISQKPSRDICQRGTSLTIQCQVDSQVTMMFWYRQQPGQSLTLIATANQGSEATYESGFVIDKFPISRPNLTFSTLTVSNMSPEDSSIYLCSAREGTEAFFGQGTRLTVV.

The chain's CDR3 is CASSVGIDRGRTYEQYF. The CDR3 bases are TGTGCCAGCAGCGTAGGGATCGACAGGGGGCGCACCTACGAGCAGTACTTC. V and J are TRBV9 and TRBJ2-7; 10 positions match TRBD1. The CDR3 sequence is 17 residues long. Germline values: CDR1 SGDLS, CDR2 YYNGEE. The ends lost 0 bases at V and 2 bases at J; junction bases unmatched: 8.

This clonotype occurred many times. V gene TRBV30 combines with J gene TRBJ2-1, with D tentatively TRBD1 (5 bases). This CDR3 spans 12 amino acids. Germline V CDR1 and CDR2: GTSNPN, SVGIG (reference sequence). Trimming took 2 bases from V and 5 from J, leaving 7 bases between them. The CDR3 DNA follows: TGTGCCTGGAGTCGACAGAACAATGAGCAGTTCTTC. Translating it yields CAWSRQNNEQFF.

This clonotype was seen many times. The chain uses TRBV2 and TRBJ2-7, with 11 bases that match TRBD2. The V gene end was trimmed by 6 bases and the J gene end by 3 bases; junction bases not matched to a gene: 7. Looked up from germline, CDR1 is SNHLY and CDR2 is FYNNEI. This CDR3 contains 15 residues. CDR3: CASSLAGGPLYEQYF. The DNA of the CDR3 is TGTGCCAGCAGCCTAGCGGGAGGCCCTCTCTACGAGCAGTACTTC.

This clonotype was seen many times. The chain recombines TRBV10-3 with TRBJ2-5; the D call may be TRBD1 or TRBD2 (5 bases each). From germline, CDR1 is ENHRY and CDR2 SYGVKD. The CDR3 has 16 amino acids. Trimming stripped 0 bases from V and 2 bases from J, with 13 bases between. CDR3 sequence reads: CAISESKMGVQETQYF. As DNA, the CDR3 is TGTGCCATCAGTGAGTCGAAAATGGGGGTTCAAGAGACCCAGTACTTC.

This clonotype was counted between two and nine times. V gene TRBV5-1 combines with J gene TRBJ2-3, with 10 bases fitting TRBD2. This CDR3 is 16 amino acids long. Trimming took 0 bases from V and 5 from J; bases not matched to a gene: 6. Germline CDR1 and CDR2: SGHRS and YFSETQ. The CDR3 spells CASSLEAGGPGDTQYF. The CDR3 DNA is TGCGCCAGCAGCTTGGAAGCGGGAGGGCCCGGAGATACGCAGTATTTT.

This clonotype came up many times. The gene calls are TRBV12-3 or TRBV12-4 and TRBJ2-5; D may be TRBD1 (5 bases). This CDR3 region has 14 residues. Trimming took 10 bases from V and 5 from J, leaving 20 bases between them. The CDR3 nucleotides are TGTGCCATCTCCCCCCAGGGTGAAGGGGAGACCCAGTACTTC. It codes for CAISPQGEGETQYF.

In this sample, this clonotype turned up a few times. V and J are TRBV29-1 and TRBJ2-1, with TRBD2 as a possible D gene (6 bases). This CDR3 contains 14 residues. V dropped 7 bases and J dropped 4 bases, with 17 bases sitting between them. Germline V lookup: CDR1 SQVTM, CDR2 ANQGSEA. The CDR3 loop reads CSAVGGPGYNEQFF. Here the CDR3 DNA reads TGCAGCGCGGTCGGGGGACCCGGATACAATGAGCAGTTCTTC.

The table lists this clonotype with many counts. The V and J genes are TRBV6-2 or TRBV6-3 and TRBJ2-1, with 11 positions matching TRBD2. The V and J ends lost 11 bases and 6 bases, in that order; junction bases with no gene match: 12. This CDR3 has 15 residues. CDR1 is MNHEY and CDR2 is SVGEGT in the germline V gene. As DNA, the CDR3 is TGTGCCGTCATTTCGCCGGGACTAGCGGCCAATGAGCAGTTCTTC. Amino acid sequence: CAVISPGLAANEQFF.

The chain uses TRBV25-1 and TRBJ2-6; the D gene is possibly TRBD2 (5 bases). Trimming removed 11 bases from V and 0 bases from J, with 5 bases in between. This CDR3 is built from 12 residues. Germline CDR1 and CDR2: MGHDK and SYGVNS. As DNA, the CDR3 is TGTGCCGGGAGCTCTGGGGCCAACGTCCTGACTTTC. This sequence encodes CAGSSGANVLTF.

The table lists this clonotype with many counts. The rearrangement uses TRBV6-1 and TRBJ2-7, with D possibly being TRBD1 (6 bases). There are 12 residues in the CDR3. Germline V gene lookup returns CDR1 MNHNS and CDR2 SASEGT. The V gene lost 6 bases and the J gene lost 5 bases, with 11 bases spanning the gap. The CDR3 nucleotides are TGTGCCAGCAGGAGGCAGGGGCACGAGCAGTACTTC. This codes for CASRRQGHEQYF.

This chain joins TRBV6-1 and TRBJ2-6; possibly TRBD2 for D (5 bases). This CDR3 is built from 16 residues. The V and J ends lost 6 bases and 0 bases respectively, with 12 bases between them. The germline CDR1 and CDR2 sequences are MNHNS and SASEGT. The CDR3 loop is CASRRVSRSGANVLTF. The DNA of the CDR3 is TGTGCCAGCAGGAGGGTCAGCCGCTCTGGGGCCAACGTCCTGACTTTC.

This clonotype was counted ten times or more. The CDR3 loop is CASSLRGGKNIQYF. CDR3 nucleotides: TGCGCCAGCAGCTTGAGGGGGGGAAAAAACATTCAGTACTTC. The V and J genes are TRBV5-1 and TRBJ2-4; tentatively, D is TRBD2 (7 bases). This CDR3 has 14 residues. The germline V and J ends were trimmed by 1 base and 4 bases, with 9 bases remaining between them. Germline V gene sequence: CDR1 SGHRS, CDR2 YFSETQ.

This clonotype was detected a few times. V gene TRBV20-1 combines with J gene TRBJ1-4, with a weak D call TRBD1 (6 bases). Germline values: CDR1 DFQATT, CDR2 SNEGSKA (reference sequence). The CDR3 is made up of 15 amino acids. Trimming stripped 4 bases from V and 8 bases from J, with 20 bases between. The CDR3 sequence is CSATSGGATGEKLFF. In DNA, the CDR3 is TGCAGTGCTACATCCGGGGGGGCGACGGGGGAAAAACTGTTTTTT.

To note about this clonotype: It may be a read error: a sequence one base away is much more abundant. The chain combines TRBV11-1 with TRBJ2-1; D is ambiguous. Germline assignment: CDR1 SGHAT and CDR2 FQDESV (reference sequence). CDR3 length equals 15 residues. V lost 5 bases and J lost 7, with 18 bases in between. The CDR3 protein is CASSQVGRMGNEQFF. CDR3 nucleotides: TGTGCCAGCAGCCAAGTCGGTCGCATGGGGAATGAGCAGTTCTTC.

This clonotype came up many times. V usage is TRBV6-2 or TRBV6-3 and J usage is TRBJ2-7; TRBD2 matches at 10 bases. Looked up from germline, CDR1 is MNHEY and CDR2 is SVGEGT. Unmatched junction bases numbered 25, after V lost 8 bases and J lost 0 bases. The CDR3 is 21 amino acids. CDR3 region: CASFETAPGTSDRRSSYEQYF. CDR3 nucleotides: TGTGCCAGCTTTGAGACGGCCCCCGGGACTAGCGATCGAAGGAGCTCCTACGAGCAGTACTTC.

J is TRBJ2-7 and V is TRBV20-1, with D perhaps matching TRBD2 (6 bases). Germline CDR1 DFQATT, CDR2 SNEGSKA (reference sequence). Deletions cut 6 bases from V and 3 bases from J, with 9 bases between. The CDR3 covers 11 residues. The chain's CDR3 is CSAPRGYEQYF. As DNA, the CDR3 is TGCAGTGCCCCGCGGGGCTACGAGCAGTACTTC.

The table lists this clonotype with many counts. This chain uses TRBV7-9 with TRBJ2-5; no definite D call. Germline loops: CDR1 SEHNR, CDR2 FQNEAQ (reference sequence). V lost 3 bases and J lost 1, with 0 bases in between. The CDR3 totals 11 residues. CDR3 bases: TGTGCCAGCAGCTTCCAAGAGACCCAGTACTTC. It is translated as CASSFQETQYF.